One and the same sample provided the 19 T cell receptor beta chains below, sequenced in a study of CD8+CD57+ T cells in acquired aplastic anemia. Sequenced patients had shown CD8+CD57+ cell expansion by flow cytometry. Genomic DNA provided the template from which TCR beta VDJ and CDR3 profiles were obtained. Each CDR3 protein is one row after TCRdb ran MiXCR on the reads. The top ten clones hold just under 20% of a sample with approximately 200,000 distinct CDR3 sequences, roughly 45% of them seen once. Sequenced material: sorted CD4+, CD8+, or CD8+CD57+ T cells (not recorded which) from PBMCs. These receptors were obtained from a human donor with aplastic anemia.

The CDR3 reads CASSLGGGTTNEKLFF. CDR3 DNA: TGTGCCAGCAGTTTGGGGGGAGGGACAACTAATGAAAAACTGTTTTTT. This chain joins TRBV6-2 or TRBV6-3 and TRBJ1-4, with D perhaps TRBD1 (5 bases). Per the germline V gene, CDR1 is MNHEY and CDR2 is SVGEGT. V was clipped by 4 bases and J by 0 bases, with 12 bases between them. The CDR3 length is 16 residues.

The chain carries TRBV2 and TRBJ2-7; 8 bases line up with TRBD1. The CDR3 is made up of 14 amino acids. Germline trimming cut 8 bases from V and 4 bases from J; bases unmatched to any gene: 10. The V gene's germline CDR1 is SNHLY and CDR2 FYNNEI. CDR3 amino acids: CASGPRDRTYEQYF. In nucleotides, the CDR3 is TGTGCCAGCGGACCCCGGGACAGGACGTACGAGCAGTACTTC.

This clonotype was counted only a few times. This CDR3 reads CASSPETGGNSPLHF. For the CDR3, the DNA is TGTGCCAGCTCACCAGAGACAGGGGGAAACTCACCCCTCCACTTT. The rearrangement uses TRBV18 and TRBJ1-6; TRBD1 aligns across 9 bases. This CDR3 is built from 15 residues. Unmatched junction bases numbered 6, after V lost 2 bases and J lost 10 bases. Germline V CDR1 and CDR2: KGHSH, LQKENI.

This clonotype was observed a few times. The chain links TRBV4-2 to TRBJ2-5; maybe TRBD2 (6 bases). Trimming stripped 5 bases from V and 3 bases from J, with 10 bases between. The CDR3 runs 13 residues. Germline loops: CDR1 LGHNA, CDR2 YNFKEQ. The CDR3 spells CASSKGLEETQYF. The CDR3 DNA follows: TGTGCCAGCAGCAAGGGACTGGAAGAGACCCAGTACTTC.

With respect to this clonotype: One base away lies a much larger clone, so this may be a sequencing read error. The chain couples TRBV7-8 to TRBJ1-3; 8 nucleotides line up with TRBD1. There are 17 residues in the CDR3. Germline lookup yields CDR1 SGHVS and CDR2 FQNEAQ. The CDR3 nucleotides are TGTGCCAGCAGCTTAGGGACAGGGCCTCGTTCTGGAAACACCATGTATTTT. Translating gives CASSLGTGPRSGNTMYF.

V and J are TRBV20-1 and TRBJ1-2, with D possibly being TRBD1 (6 bases). CDR3 length equals 14 residues. The germline V and J ends were trimmed by 0 bases and 4 bases, with 12 bases remaining between them. CDR1 and CDR2 (germline): DFQATT, SNEGSKA (reference sequence). CDR3 DNA sequence: TGCAGTGCTAGAGAAGACAGGAGCTCCTATGGCTACACCTTC. Encoded protein: CSAREDRSSYGYTF.

This clonotype showed up just once. This chain joins TRBV7-9 and TRBJ2-5; 9 bases are a match to TRBD1. Unmatched junction bases numbered 6, after V lost 5 bases and J lost 5 bases. This CDR3 comprises 14 residues. The germline CDR1 and CDR2 sequences are SEHNR and FQNEAQ (reference sequence). The CDR3 nucleotides read TGTGCCAGCAGCCCTCGGACAGGGGTGGAGACCCAGTACTTC. Translating it yields CASSPRTGVETQYF.

This rearrangement joins TRBV6-2 or TRBV6-3 to TRBJ1-6, with a tentative D call TRBD1 (5 bases). The CDR3 has 14 amino acids. CDR1 is MNHEY, CDR2 SVGEGT, per germline. The ends were cut back, 5 bases at V and 7 bases at J, with 12 bases in the middle. The CDR3 coding sequence is TGTGCCAGCAGTCCTGCCACAGGAAATTCACCCCTCCACTTT. It translates to CASSPATGNSPLHF.

The chain combines TRBV10-2 with TRBJ1-2; the D gene is possibly TRBD1 (5 bases). CDR1 WSHSY and CDR2 SAAADI come from the germline V gene. This CDR3 has 14 residues. V dropped 3 bases and J dropped 1 base, with 9 bases sitting between them. The CDR3 sequence: CASSEPGHNYGYTF. The CDR3 nucleotides are TGCGCCAGCAGTGAACCAGGACATAACTATGGCTACACCTTC.

The J gene is TRBJ1-5, the V gene TRBV6-6, with TRBD1 matching over 8 bases. Germline V lookup: CDR1 MNHNY, CDR2 SVGAGI (reference sequence). Losses at the gene ends were 5 bases for V and 1 base for J; bases not matched to a gene: 22. The CDR3 spans 21 residues. Here the CDR3 reads CASSPRRSGTGEAISNQPQHF. The CDR3 nucleotides read TGTGCCAGCAGTCCCCGCCGCTCCGGGACAGGAGAGGCAATAAGCAATCAGCCCCAGCATTTT.

Concerning this clonotype itself: Mismatch with germline at one junction end may stem from a read error. CDR3 in amino acids: CTSSPSDRLNTEAFF. CDR3 nucleotide sequence: TGCACCAGCAGCCCCTCGGACAGACTGAACACTGAAGCTTTCTTT. The V gene is TRBV5-4, the J gene TRBJ1-1; the D gene is possibly TRBD1 (6 bases). This CDR3 comprises 15 residues. The germline CDR1 and CDR2 sequences are SGHNT and YYREEE (reference sequence).

Note on this clonotype: Germline and junction disagree at one end, which may indicate a read error. This chain links TRBV20-1 with TRBJ1-3, with TRBD1 matching over 9 bases. The germline V gene encodes CDR1 DFQATT and CDR2 SNEGSKA (reference sequence). The CDR3 spans 14 residues. CDR3 amino acids: CSARAGTGRDTIYF. CDR3 nucleotide sequence: TGCAGTGCCAGAGCCGGGACAGGGCGTGACACCATATATTTT.

This clonotype was seen repeatedly, ten times or more. The V and J genes are TRBV5-5 and TRBJ1-1, with TRBD1 matching 8 bases. The CDR3 totals 18 residues. Germline-derived CDR1 and CDR2 are SGHKS and YYEKEE (reference sequence). After removal of 3 bases from V and 5 bases from J, the junction contained 18 bases not matched to a gene. The CDR3 region is CASSSTGGDRPYPTEAFF. The CDR3 nucleotides are TGTGCCAGCAGCTCTACGGGGGGGGACAGGCCATACCCAACTGAAGCTTTCTTT.

The chain couples TRBV5-1 to TRBJ2-7, with D perhaps matching TRBD2 (5 bases). This CDR3 has 14 residues. Trimming removed 7 bases from V and 7 bases from J, with 21 bases in between. Germline-derived CDR1 and CDR2 are SGHRS and YFSETQ. CDR3 sequence (DNA): TGCGCCAGCCGGGATGTGACAACACCGGGGGAGCAGTACTTC. It translates to CASRDVTTPGEQYF.

This chain links TRBV24-1 with TRBJ2-3; 8 bases align to TRBD1. This CDR3 comprises 13 residues. Germline CDR1 KGHDR, CDR2 SFDVKD. The ends lost 7 bases at V and 5 bases at J; junction bases unmatched: 4. The CDR3 sequence: CATSRDRGDTQYF. CDR3 DNA sequence: TGTGCCACCAGCAGAGACAGGGGAGATACGCAGTATTTT.

About this clonotype: Since a much larger clone is just one base distant, this may be a read error. V is TRBV5-1 and J is TRBJ2-7; 7 bases map to TRBD1. The CDR3 has 16 residues. Germline CDR1 is SGHRS and CDR2 is YFSETQ. The CDR3 coding sequence is TGCGCCGGCAGCTCCTTCACCGGGACAGAGTTTTACGAGCAGTACTTC. This codes for CAGSSFTGTEFYEQYF.

This clonotype was counted a single time. A much bigger clone sits one base away, suggesting this may be a read error. The chain links TRBV5-5 to TRBJ2-2; no reliable D call. Germline CDR1 and CDR2: SGHKS and YYEKEE (reference sequence). This CDR3 has 15 amino acids. V lost 8 bases and J lost 7, with 21 bases in between. Here the CDR3 DNA reads TGTGCCAGTATACCTCAGCGCCGTCTTGACGGGGAGCTGTTTTTT. Translated: CASIPQRRLDGELFF.

This clonotype was detected only once. This chain links TRBV20-1 with TRBJ1-1; D gene unclear. Deletions cut 1 base from V and 1 base from J, with 10 bases between. Germline loops: CDR1 DFQATT, CDR2 SNEGSKA (reference sequence). The CDR3 covers 14 residues. The CDR3 DNA reads as TGCAGTGCTAGAGGCGTGCAGACGAACACTGAAGCTTTCTTT. Translated, it gives CSARGVQTNTEAFF.

This clonotype came up many times. This chain links TRBV15 with TRBJ2-7; D is possibly TRBD1 (6 bases). V lost 0 bases and J lost 6, with 15 bases in between. The length of the CDR3 is 15 residues. Germline V gives CDR1 LNHNV, CDR2 YYDKDF (reference sequence). CDR3 in amino acids: CATSRDRTLGGEQYF. CDR3 nucleotides: TGTGCCACCAGCAGAGATCGCACCCTAGGGGGCGAGCAGTACTTC.